This TCR beta chain was observed in a study of shared clonotypes between healthy human individuals. About the research overall: CD4 naive cells filled three plates per donor, CD4 memory three, CD8 naive two and CD8 memory one.

CD45RO-negative CD8 cells positively selected for CCR7 made up the naive population, which excluded terminally differentiated effector memory CD45RA+ cells. Study observations and caveats: As a rule, naive subsets had a larger estimated richness than memory subsets. Collection of samples was limited to blood; tissue repertoires likely differ. Among non-shared clonotypes, generation probabilities were lower than among those shared by all four donors.

Using immunoSEQ multiplex PCR, the repertoire was profiled, and TCRdb retains in-frame clones only, with some absent. There are approximately 2,200,000 clones in the sample; 93% occur only once, and more than 1.5% lies in the top ten. Concerning this clone: Its antigen is undetermined.

CDR3 size: 15 residues. Germline lookup yields CDR1 SGDLS and CDR2 YYNGEE. V was trimmed by 0 bases and J by 8 bases, leaving 15 bases between them. The material sequenced was naive CD8+ T cells from PBMCs. This sequence was found in a man between 18 and 35 years old in good health. Some clones in this sample may be carry-over from other donors' samples. This rearrangement joins TRBV9 to TRBJ2-1; D remains unclear. CDR3 residues: CASSVGPDNWDEQFF. The CDR3 DNA sequence: TGTGCCAGCAGCGTAGGTCCCGACAATTGGGATGAGCAGTTCTTC. The complete variable domain, with remaining parts taken from reference TRBV9 and TRBJ2-1, reads DSGVTQTPKHLITATGQRVTLRCSPRSGDLSVYWYQQSLDQGLQFLIQYYNGEERAKGNILERFSAQQFPDLHSELNLSSLELGDSALYFCASSVGPDNWDEQFFGPGTRLTVL.